These T cell receptor beta chains were read from a single sample in a study of PD-1 blockade in mismatch repair-deficient tumors. Here immunoSEQ multiplex PCR was the method, and the copy in TCRdb shows in-frame clones only, minus some. The repertoire holds 85,000 to 130,000 clones, with 82% as singletons. The sequenced sample was peripheral blood, obtained approximately 36 weeks after starting pembrolizumab. These receptors all come from an adult with mismatch repair-deficient cancer. Each CDR3 is given with its conserved first and last residue. Fields, in order: clone size, V gene, J gene, CDR3 length, D gene, CDR3 protein, CDR3 DNA. The D gene is left open where the match is weak. Clone size is shown for a subset of rows, as once, few, many or a class of expanded clone.

once	TRBV7-2	TRBJ1-1	14	-	CASSLEGSSTEAFF	TGTGCCAGCAGCTTAGAGGGATCTAGCACTGAAGCTTTCTTT
-	TRBV27	TRBJ2-6	17	-	CASSLSRTVSGANVLTF	TGTGCCAGCAGTTTATCCAGGACAGTCTCTGGGGCCAACGTCCTGACTTTC
-	TRBV6-6	TRBJ2-7	13	-	CASSISGSYEQYF	TGTGCCAGCAGTATATCGGGAAGCTACGAGCAGTACTTC
-	TRBV12-5	TRBJ2-1	15	TRBD2	CASGLVGLAEDEQFF	TGTGCTAGTGGTTTGGTAGGGCTAGCGGAGGATGAGCAGTTCTTC
-	TRBV19	TRBJ2-7	16	TRBD2	CASSTPASGKEHEQYF	TGTGCCAGTAGTACCCCAGCTAGCGGGAAGGAGCACGAGCAGTACTTC
-	TRBV30	TRBJ1-2	13	-	CAWSESRENGYTF	TGTGCCTGGAGTGAAAGCAGGGAGAATGGCTACACCTTC
few	TRBV9	TRBJ1-3	14	TRBD1	CASSLGGQGNTIYF	TGTGCCAGCAGCCTTGGTGGACAGGGCAACACCATATATTTT
-	TRBV10-3	TRBJ1-1	13	-	CAISGKQNTEAFF	TGTGCCATCAGTGGGAAGCAGAACACTGAAGCTTTCTTT
-	TRBV4-3	TRBJ2-3	13	-	CASSQDPGDTQYF	TGCGCCAGCAGCCAGGACCCAGGGGATACGCAGTATTTT
-	TRBV15	TRBJ1-1	16	TRBD1	CATSREAGTVNTEAFF	TGTGCCACCAGCAGAGAAGCCGGGACAGTGAACACTGAAGCTTTCTTT
-	TRBV27	TRBJ2-7	15	TRBD1	CASSLGTGLSYEQYF	TGTGCCAGCAGTTTAGGGACAGGCCTGTCCTACGAGCAGTACTTC
-	TRBV27	TRBJ1-1	14	-	CASSPRQTNTEAFF	TGTGCCAGCAGTCCCCGACAGACGAACACTGAAGCTTTCTTT
few	TRBV7-2	TRBJ2-3	15	TRBD2	CASRGSGLRTDTQYF	TGTGCCAGCCGGGGTAGCGGGTTGCGCACAGATACGCAGTATTTT
-	TRBV9	TRBJ2-7	15	TRBD1	CASSVKGDRDNEQYF	TGTGCCAGCAGCGTCAAGGGGGACAGGGACAACGAGCAGTACTTC
-	TRBV11-3	TRBJ2-7	12	-	CASSRDIYEQYF	TGTGCCAGCAGCCGGGACATCTACGAGCAGTACTTC
-	TRBV6-5	TRBJ2-7	10	-	CAVGDYEQYF	TGTGCCGTTGGGGACTACGAGCAGTACTTC
-	TRBV11-3	TRBJ2-3	16	TRBD2	CASSPGLAGGRDTQYF	TGTGCCAGCAGCCCGGGACTAGCGGGAGGGCGGGATACGCAGTATTTT
-	TRBV5-4	TRBJ1-1	14	-	CASSMSVSNTEAFF	TGTGCCAGCAGTATGTCGGTCTCGAACACTGAAGCTTTCTTT
-	TRBV28	TRBJ2-7	11	-	CASSFGYEQYF	TGTGCCAGCAGTTTTGGCTACGAGCAGTACTTC
-	TRBV7-9	TRBJ1-2	15	-	CASSLGQGGVYGYTF	TGTGCCAGCAGCTTAGGGCAGGGCGGCGTCTATGGCTACACCTTC
many	TRBV9	TRBJ2-3	15	TRBD2	CASSGAGTSGDTQYF	TGTGCCAGCAGCGGAGCCGGGACTAGCGGAGATACGCAGTATTTT
-	TRBV19	TRBJ2-7	12	-	CASSIPDREQYF	TGTGCCAGTAGTATCCCTGATCGTGAGCAGTACTTC
-	TRBV9	TRBJ2-1	14	-	CASSVANKENEQFF	TGTGCCAGCAGCGTAGCTAATAAGGAAAATGAGCAGTTCTTC
-	TRBV4-1	TRBJ2-5	13	-	CASSQEREETQYF	TGCGCCAGCAGCCAAGAGAGGGAAGAGACCCAGTACTTC
-	TRBV27	TRBJ1-1	13	TRBD1	CASSLMGGGPAFF	TGTGCCAGCAGTTTAATGGGAGGGGGCCCAGCTTTCTTT
-	TRBV4-1	TRBJ2-7	14	-	CASSQEGRSYEQYF	TGCGCCAGCAGCCAAGAGGGCAGATCCTACGAGCAGTACTTC
-	TRBV5-5	TRBJ2-7	14	-	CASSLVPGGDEQYF	TGTGCCAGCAGCTTGGTTCCAGGGGGGGACGAGCAGTACTTC
once	TRBV7-2	TRBJ1-1	15	-	CASSLDPAANTEAFF	TGTGCCAGCAGCTTAGATCCGGCAGCCAACACTGAAGCTTTCTTT
-	TRBV4-1	TRBJ1-3	15	-	CASSQDRAAGNTIYF	TGCGCCAGCAGCCAAGACAGGGCGGCTGGAAACACCATATATTTT
-	TRBV29-1	TRBJ2-1	12	-	CSIEGGRNEQFF	TGCAGCATAGAGGGGGGGCGCAATGAGCAGTTCTTC
-	TRBV11-2	TRBJ1-1	15	-	CASSLVGSGNTEAFF	TGTGCCAGCAGCTTAGTTGGGTCCGGGAACACTGAAGCTTTCTTT
once	TRBV6-5	TRBJ1-1	13	-	CASSFPGGLEAFF	TGTGCCAGCAGTTTCCCCGGGGGCCTTGAAGCTTTCTTT
-	TRBV19	TRBJ1-5	16	-	CASSTRFGDENQPQHF	TGTGCCAGTAGCACGAGGTTTGGGGATGAGAATCAGCCCCAGCATTTT
once	TRBV10-2	TRBJ1-2	13	-	CASSELSGYGYTF	TGCGCCAGCAGTGAACTCAGCGGATATGGCTACACCTTC
-	TRBV18	TRBJ2-7	16	-	CASSRAEMRTTYEQYF	TGTGCCAGCTCACGTGCGGAAATGAGAACAACCTACGAGCAGTACTTC
-	TRBV5-6	TRBJ2-5	15	-	CASSLDRFWQETQYF	TGTGCCAGCAGCTTGGATCGTTTCTGGCAAGAGACCCAGTACTTC
-	TRBV4-2	TRBJ1-1	15	TRBD1	CASSQLTGGNTEAFF	TGTGCCAGCAGCCAATTGACAGGGGGCAACACTGAAGCTTTCTTT
-	TRBV10-3	TRBJ2-7	15	TRBD1	CAISGSVGQGYEQYF	TGTGCCATCAGTGGGTCAGTGGGACAGGGGTACGAGCAGTACTTC
few	TRBV19	TRBJ2-1	17	TRBD2	CASISGRTDSSYNEQFF	TGTGCCAGTATCAGCGGGAGGACCGATAGCTCCTACAATGAGCAGTTCTTC
-	TRBV2	TRBJ1-5	14	-	CASSDKVNGGPQHF	TGTGCCAGCAGTGATAAGGTAAACGGAGGGCCCCAGCATTTT
-	TRBV18	TRBJ2-6	14	-	CASSDSSGANVLTF	TGTGCCAGCTCTGACAGCTCTGGGGCCAACGTCCTGACTTTC
-	TRBV7-6	TRBJ2-7	14	-	CASSPVQGTYEQYF	TGTGCCAGCAGCCCGGTACAGGGAACCTACGAGCAGTACTTC
-	TRBV13	TRBJ2-5	14	-	CASSLGGSGETQYF	TGTGCCAGCAGCTTAGGCGGGAGCGGGGAGACCCAGTACTTC
-	TRBV7-3	TRBJ2-7	17	-	CASSLTRVRTASYEQYF	TGTGCCAGCAGCTTAACCAGAGTCCGGACAGCGTCCTACGAGCAGTACTTC
few	TRBV7-9	TRBJ1-2	14	-	CASSAGQYVYGYTF	TGTGCCAGCAGCGCAGGACAGTACGTCTATGGCTACACCTTC
-	TRBV30	TRBJ2-3	17	-	CAWSGRDPFLSTDTQYF	TGTGCCTGGAGTGGCCGGGACCCATTCTTAAGCACAGATACGCAGTATTTT
-	TRBV19	TRBJ1-1	13	-	CASSTVGGTEAFF	TGTGCCAGTAGTACTGTTGGGGGCACTGAAGCTTTCTTT
-	TRBV28	TRBJ2-1	13	TRBD2	CASSGSGGDLGFF	TGTGCCAGCTCCGGTAGCGGGGGGGATTTGGGGTTCTTC
few	TRBV5-1	TRBJ1-5	14	-	CASSKDSSNQPQHF	TGCGCCAGCAGCAAGGACAGTAGCAATCAGCCCCAGCATTTT
-	TRBV30	TRBJ2-7	15	TRBD2	CAWRTGLAGVREQYF	TGTGCCTGGAGGACGGGACTAGCGGGAGTGAGGGAGCAGTACTTC
-	TRBV15	TRBJ1-1	15	TRBD1	CATSRTGDLNTEAFF	TGTGCCACCAGCAGGACAGGGGATCTGAACACTGAAGCTTTCTTT
-	TRBV7-9	TRBJ2-7	14	-	CASSLQTSSYEQYF	TGTGCCAGCAGCTTACAGACTAGCTCCTACGAGCAGTACTTC